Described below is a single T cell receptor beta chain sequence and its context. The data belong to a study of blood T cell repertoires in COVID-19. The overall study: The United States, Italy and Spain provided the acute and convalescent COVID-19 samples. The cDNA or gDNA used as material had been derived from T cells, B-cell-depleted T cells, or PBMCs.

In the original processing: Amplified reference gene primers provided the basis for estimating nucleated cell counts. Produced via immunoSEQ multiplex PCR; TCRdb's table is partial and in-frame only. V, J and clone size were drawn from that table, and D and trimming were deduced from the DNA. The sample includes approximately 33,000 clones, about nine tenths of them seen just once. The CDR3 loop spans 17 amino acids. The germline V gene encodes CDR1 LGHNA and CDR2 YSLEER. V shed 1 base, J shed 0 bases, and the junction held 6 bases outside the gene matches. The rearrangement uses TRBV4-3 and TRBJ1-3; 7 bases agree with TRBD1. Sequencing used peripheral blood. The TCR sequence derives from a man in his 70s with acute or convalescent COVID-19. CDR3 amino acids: CASSQVPTGDSGNTIYF. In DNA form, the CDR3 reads TGCGCCAGCAGCCAAGTTCCTACAGGGGACTCTGGAAACACCATATATTTT.